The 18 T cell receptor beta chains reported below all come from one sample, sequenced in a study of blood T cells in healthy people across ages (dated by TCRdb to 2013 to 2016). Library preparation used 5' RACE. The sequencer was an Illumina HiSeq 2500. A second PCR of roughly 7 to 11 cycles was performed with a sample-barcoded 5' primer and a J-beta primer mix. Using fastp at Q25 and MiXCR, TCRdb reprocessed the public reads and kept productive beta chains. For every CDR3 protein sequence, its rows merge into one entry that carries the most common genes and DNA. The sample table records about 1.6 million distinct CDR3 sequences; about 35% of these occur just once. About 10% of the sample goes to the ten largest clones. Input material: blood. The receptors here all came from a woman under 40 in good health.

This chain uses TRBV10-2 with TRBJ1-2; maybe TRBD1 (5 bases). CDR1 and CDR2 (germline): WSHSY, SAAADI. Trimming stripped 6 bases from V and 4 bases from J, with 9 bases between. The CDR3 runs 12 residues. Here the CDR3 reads CASSDSPYGYTF. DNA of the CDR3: TGCGCCAGCAGCGACAGTCCCTATGGCTACACCTTC.

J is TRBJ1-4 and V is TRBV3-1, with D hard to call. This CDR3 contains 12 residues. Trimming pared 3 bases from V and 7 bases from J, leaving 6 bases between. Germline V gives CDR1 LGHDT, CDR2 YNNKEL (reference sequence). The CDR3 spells CASSHLGEKLFF. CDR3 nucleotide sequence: TGTGCCAGCAGCCACCTAGGTGAAAAACTGTTTTTT.

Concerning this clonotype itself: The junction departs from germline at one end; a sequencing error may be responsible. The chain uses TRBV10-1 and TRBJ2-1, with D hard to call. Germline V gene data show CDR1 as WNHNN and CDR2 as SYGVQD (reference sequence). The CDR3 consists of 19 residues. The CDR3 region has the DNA TGCGCCAGCAGTGAGTCGGTCTTAACGGGCGCGAGCTCCCACAATGAGCAGTTCTTC. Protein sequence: CASSESVLTGASSHNEQFF.

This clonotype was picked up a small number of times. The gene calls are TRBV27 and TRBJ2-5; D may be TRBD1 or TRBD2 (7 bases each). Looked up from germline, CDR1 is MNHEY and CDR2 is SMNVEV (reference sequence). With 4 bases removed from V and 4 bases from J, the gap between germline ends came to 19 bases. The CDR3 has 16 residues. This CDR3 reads CASSSQRTGGGETQYF. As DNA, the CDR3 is TGTGCCAGCAGTTCTCAGAGGACAGGCGGGGGAGAGACCCAGTACTTC.

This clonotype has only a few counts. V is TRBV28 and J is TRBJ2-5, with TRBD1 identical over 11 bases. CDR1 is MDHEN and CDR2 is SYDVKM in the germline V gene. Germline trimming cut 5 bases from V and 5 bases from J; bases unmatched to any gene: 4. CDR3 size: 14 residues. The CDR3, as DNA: TGTGCCAGCAGTACAGGACAGGGGGCGGAGACCCAGTACTTC. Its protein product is CASSTGQGAETQYF.

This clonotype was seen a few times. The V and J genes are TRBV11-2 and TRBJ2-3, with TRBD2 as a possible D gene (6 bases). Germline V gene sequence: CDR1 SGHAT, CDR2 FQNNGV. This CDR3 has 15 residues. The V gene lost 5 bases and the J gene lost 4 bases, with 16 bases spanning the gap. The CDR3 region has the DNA TGTGCCAGCAGCGCCTCGGGGGATCGCGCAGATACGCAGTATTTT. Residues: CASSASGDRADTQYF.

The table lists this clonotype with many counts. The CDR3 sequence: CASEDRRGNTIYF. The CDR3 DNA is TGTGCCAGCGAGGACAGAAGGGGAAACACCATATATTTT. The V call is TRBV2, the J call TRBJ1-3; possible D gene TRBD1, 6 bases. Trimming removed 8 bases at V and 4 bases at J, with 12 bases between. The CDR3 is made up of 13 amino acids. Germline V gene lookup returns CDR1 SNHLY and CDR2 FYNNEI.

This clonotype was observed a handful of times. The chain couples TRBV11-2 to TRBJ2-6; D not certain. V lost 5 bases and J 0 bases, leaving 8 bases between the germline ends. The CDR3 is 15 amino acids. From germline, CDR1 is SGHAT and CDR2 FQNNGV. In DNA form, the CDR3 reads TGTGCCAGCAGCCTCTCAGACTCTGGGGCCAACGTCCTGACTTTC. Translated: CASSLSDSGANVLTF.

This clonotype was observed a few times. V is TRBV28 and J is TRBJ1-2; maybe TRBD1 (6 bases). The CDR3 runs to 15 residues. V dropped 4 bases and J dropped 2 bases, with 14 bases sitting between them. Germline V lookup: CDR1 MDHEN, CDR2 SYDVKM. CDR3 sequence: CASSSAGGANYGYTF. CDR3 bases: TGTGCCAGCAGTTCAGCCGGGGGGGCGAACTATGGCTACACCTTC.

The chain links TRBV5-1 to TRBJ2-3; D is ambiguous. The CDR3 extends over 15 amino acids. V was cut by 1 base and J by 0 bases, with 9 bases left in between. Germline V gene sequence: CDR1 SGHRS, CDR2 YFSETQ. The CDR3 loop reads CASSLSAASTDTQYF. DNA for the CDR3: TGCGCCAGCAGCTTGTCGGCGGCTAGCACAGATACGCAGTATTTT.

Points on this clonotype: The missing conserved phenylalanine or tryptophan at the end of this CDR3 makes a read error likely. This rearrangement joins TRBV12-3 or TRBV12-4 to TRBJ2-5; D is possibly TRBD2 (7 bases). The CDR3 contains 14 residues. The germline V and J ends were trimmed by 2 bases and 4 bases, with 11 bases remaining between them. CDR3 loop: CASSLRGAAETQYV. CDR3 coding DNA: TGTGCCAGCAGTTTACGGGGGGCCGCAGAGACCCAGTACGTC.

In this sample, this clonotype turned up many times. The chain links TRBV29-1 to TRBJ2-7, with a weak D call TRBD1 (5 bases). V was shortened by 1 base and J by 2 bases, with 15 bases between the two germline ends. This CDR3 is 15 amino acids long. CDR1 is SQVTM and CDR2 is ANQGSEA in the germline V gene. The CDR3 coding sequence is TGCAGCGTTGAAGTGCTAGGTGGCAGGGCCTACGAGCAGTACTTC. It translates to CSVEVLGGRAYEQYF.

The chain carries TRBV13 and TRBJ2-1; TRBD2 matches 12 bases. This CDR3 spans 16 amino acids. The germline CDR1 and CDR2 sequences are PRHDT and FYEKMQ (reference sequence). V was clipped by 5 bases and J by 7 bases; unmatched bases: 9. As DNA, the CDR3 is TGTGCCAGCAGCACGGGACTAGCGGGTGGGGTGAATGAGCAGTTCTTC. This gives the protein CASSTGLAGGVNEQFF. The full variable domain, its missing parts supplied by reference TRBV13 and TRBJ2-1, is AAGVIQSPRHLIKEKRETATLKCYPIPRHDTVYWYQQGPGQDPQFLISFYEKMQSDKGSIPDRFSAQQFSDYHSELNMSSLELGDSALYFCASSTGLAGGVNEQFFGPGTRLTVL.

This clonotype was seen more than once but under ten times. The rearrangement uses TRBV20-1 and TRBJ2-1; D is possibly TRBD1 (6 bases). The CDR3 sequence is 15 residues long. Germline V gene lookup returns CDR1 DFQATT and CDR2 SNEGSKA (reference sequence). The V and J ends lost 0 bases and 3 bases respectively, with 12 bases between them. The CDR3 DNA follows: TGCAGTGCTAGAGACTCCGGGACATACTACAATGAGCAGTTCTTC. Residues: CSARDSGTYYNEQFF.

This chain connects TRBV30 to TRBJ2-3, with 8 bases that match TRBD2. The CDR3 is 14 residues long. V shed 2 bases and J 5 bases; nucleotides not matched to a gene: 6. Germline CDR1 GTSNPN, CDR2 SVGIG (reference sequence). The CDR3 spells CAWSQSGRGDTQYF. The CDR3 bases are TGTGCCTGGAGTCAGAGCGGGAGAGGAGATACGCAGTATTTT.

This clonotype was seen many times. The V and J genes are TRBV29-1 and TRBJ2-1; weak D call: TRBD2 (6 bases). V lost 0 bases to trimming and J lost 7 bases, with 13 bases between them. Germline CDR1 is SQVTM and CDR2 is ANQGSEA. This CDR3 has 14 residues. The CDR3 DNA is TGCAGCGTTGAAGATCAGGCGGGGTGGAATGAGCAGTTCTTC. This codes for CSVEDQAGWNEQFF.

The CDR3 bases are TGTGCCAGCAAGGGACAGGGGAATGAAAAACTGTTTTTT. Its protein is CASKGQGNEKLFF. V gene TRBV6-2 or TRBV6-3 combines with J gene TRBJ1-4; 10 nucleotides match TRBD1. This CDR3 spans 13 amino acids. The V segment lost 7 bases and the J segment 5 bases; nucleotides outside the gene matches: 1. Germline V gene sequence: CDR1 MNHEY, CDR2 SVGEGT.

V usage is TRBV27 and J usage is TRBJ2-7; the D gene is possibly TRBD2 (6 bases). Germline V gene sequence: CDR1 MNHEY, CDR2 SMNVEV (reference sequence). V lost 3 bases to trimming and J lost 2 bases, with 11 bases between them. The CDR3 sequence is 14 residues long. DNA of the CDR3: TGTGCCAGCAGTTTCCAGCGGGCACCCTACGAGCAGTACTTC. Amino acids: CASSFQRAPYEQYF.